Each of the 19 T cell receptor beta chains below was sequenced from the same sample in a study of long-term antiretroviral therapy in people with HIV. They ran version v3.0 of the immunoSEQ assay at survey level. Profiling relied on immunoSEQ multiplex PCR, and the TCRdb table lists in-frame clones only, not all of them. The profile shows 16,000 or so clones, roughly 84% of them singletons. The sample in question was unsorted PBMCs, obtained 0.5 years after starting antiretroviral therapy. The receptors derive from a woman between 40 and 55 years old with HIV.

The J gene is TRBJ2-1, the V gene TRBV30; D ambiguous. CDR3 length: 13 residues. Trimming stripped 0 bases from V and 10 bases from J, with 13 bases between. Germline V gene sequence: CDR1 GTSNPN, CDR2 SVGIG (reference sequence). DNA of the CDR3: TGTGCCTGGAGTGTACGTGGCGGTAACGAGCAGTTCTTC. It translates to CAWSVRGGNEQFF. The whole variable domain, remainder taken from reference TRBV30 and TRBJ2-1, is SQTIHQWPATLVQPVGSPLSLECTVEGTSNPNLYWYRQAAGRGLQLLFYSVGIGQISSEVPQNLSASRPQDRQFILSSKKLLLSDSGFYLCAWSVRGGNEQFFGPGTRLTVL.

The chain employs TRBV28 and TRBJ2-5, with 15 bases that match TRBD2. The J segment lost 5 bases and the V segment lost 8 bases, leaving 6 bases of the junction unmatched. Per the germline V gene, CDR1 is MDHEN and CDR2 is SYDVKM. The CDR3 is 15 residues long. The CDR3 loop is CASSGTSGRMETQYF. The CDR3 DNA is TGTGCCAGCTCCGGGACTAGCGGGAGGATGGAGACCCAGTACTTC.

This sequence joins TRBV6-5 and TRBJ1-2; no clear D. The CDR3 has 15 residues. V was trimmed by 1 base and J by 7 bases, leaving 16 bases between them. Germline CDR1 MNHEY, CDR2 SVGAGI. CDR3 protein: CASSYLGSPGSGYTF. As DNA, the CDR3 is TGTGCCAGCAGTTACTTAGGGTCCCCCGGCTCTGGCTACACCTTC.

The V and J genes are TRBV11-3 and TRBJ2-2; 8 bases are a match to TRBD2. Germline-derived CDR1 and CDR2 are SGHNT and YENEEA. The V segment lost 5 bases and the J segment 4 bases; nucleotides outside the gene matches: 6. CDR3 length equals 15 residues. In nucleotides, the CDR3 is TGTGCCAGCAGCGAAAGCGGGAGTGTCACCGGGGAGCTGTTTTTT. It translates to CASSESGSVTGELFF.

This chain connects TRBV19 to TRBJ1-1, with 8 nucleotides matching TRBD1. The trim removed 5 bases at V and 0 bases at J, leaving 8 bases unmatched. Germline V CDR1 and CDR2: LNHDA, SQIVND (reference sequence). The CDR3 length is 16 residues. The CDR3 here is CASSPPWTGLNTEAFF. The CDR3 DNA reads TGTGCCAGTAGTCCCCCCTGGACAGGGCTGAACACTGAAGCTTTCTTT.

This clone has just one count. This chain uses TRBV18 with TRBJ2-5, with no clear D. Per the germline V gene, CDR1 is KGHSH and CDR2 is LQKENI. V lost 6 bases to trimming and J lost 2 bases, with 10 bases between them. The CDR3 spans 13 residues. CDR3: CASSPQAQETQYF. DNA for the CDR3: TGTGCCAGCTCCCCCCAGGCGCAAGAGACCCAGTACTTC.

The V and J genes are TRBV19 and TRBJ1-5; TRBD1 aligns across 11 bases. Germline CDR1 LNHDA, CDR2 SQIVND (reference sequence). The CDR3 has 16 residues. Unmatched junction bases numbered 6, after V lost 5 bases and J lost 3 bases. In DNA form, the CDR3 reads TGTGCCAGTAGTGGACAGGGGGCGACGGTCAATCAGCCCCAGCATTTT. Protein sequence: CASSGQGATVNQPQHF. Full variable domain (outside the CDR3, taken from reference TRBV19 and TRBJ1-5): DGGITQSPKYLFRKEGQNVTLSCEQNLNHDAMYWYRQDPGQGLRLIYYSQIVNDFQKGDIAEGYSVSREKKESFPLTVTSAQKNPTAFYLCASSGQGATVNQPQHFGDGTRLSIL.

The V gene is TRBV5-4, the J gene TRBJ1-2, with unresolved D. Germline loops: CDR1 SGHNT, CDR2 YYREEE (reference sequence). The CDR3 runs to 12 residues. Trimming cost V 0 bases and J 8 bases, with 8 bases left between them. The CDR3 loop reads CASSLGVGGYTF. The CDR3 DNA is TGTGCCAGCAGCTTGGGGGTGGGCGGCTACACCTTC.

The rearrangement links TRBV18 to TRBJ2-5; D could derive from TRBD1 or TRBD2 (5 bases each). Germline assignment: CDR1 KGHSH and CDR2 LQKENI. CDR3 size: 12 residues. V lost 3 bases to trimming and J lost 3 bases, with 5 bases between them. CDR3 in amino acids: CASSPGEETQYF. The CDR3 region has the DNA TGTGCCAGCTCACCGGGGGAAGAGACCCAGTACTTC.

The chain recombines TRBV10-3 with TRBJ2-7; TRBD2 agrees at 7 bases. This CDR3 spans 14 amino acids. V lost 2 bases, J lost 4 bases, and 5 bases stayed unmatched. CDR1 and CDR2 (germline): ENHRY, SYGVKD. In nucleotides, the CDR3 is TGTGCCATCAGTGAGATGTGGGAGGGATACGAGCAGTACTTC. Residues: CAISEMWEGYEQYF.

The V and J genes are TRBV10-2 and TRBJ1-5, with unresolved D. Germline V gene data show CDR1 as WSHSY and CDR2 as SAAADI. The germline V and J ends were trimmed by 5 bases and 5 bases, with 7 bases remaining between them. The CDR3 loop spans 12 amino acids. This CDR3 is CASSWADQPQHF. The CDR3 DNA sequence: TGCGCCAGCAGTTGGGCGGATCAGCCCCAGCATTTT.

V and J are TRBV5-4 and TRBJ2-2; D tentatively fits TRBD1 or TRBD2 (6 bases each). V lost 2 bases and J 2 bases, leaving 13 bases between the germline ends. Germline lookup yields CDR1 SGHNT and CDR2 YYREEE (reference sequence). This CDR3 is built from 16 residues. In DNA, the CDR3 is TGTGCCAGCAGCTTTTTAGGGGGGATAAACACCGGGGAGCTGTTTTTT. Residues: CASSFLGGINTGELFF. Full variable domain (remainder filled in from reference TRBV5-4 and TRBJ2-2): ETGVTQSPTHLIKTRGQQVTLRCSSQSGHNTVSWYQQALGQGPQFIFQYYREEENGRGNFPPRFSGLQFPNYSSELNVNALELDDSALYLCASSFLGGINTGELFFGEGSRLTVL.

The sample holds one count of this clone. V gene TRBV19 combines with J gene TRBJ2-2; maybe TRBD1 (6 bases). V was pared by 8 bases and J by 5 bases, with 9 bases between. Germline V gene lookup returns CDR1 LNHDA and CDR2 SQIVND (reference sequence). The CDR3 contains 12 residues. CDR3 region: CASLGTTGELFF. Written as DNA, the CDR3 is TGTGCCAGTCTTGGGACAACCGGGGAGCTGTTTTTT. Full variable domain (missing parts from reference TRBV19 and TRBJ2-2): DGGITQSPKYLFRKEGQNVTLSCEQNLNHDAMYWYRQDPGQGLRLIYYSQIVNDFQKGDIAEGYSVSREKKESFPLTVTSAQKNPTAFYLCASLGTTGELFFGEGSRLTVL.

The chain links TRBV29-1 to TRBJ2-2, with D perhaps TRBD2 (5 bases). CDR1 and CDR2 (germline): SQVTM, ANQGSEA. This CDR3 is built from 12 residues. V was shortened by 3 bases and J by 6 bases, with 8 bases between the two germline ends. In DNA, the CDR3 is TGCAGCGTTGAGTGGAGGTCCGGGGAGCTGTTTTTT. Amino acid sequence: CSVEWRSGELFF.

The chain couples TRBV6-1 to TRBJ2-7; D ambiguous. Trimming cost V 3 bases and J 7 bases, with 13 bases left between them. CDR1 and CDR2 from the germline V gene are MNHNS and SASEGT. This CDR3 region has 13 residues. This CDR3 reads CASSDSMVGEQYF. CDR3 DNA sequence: TGTGCCAGCAGTGATTCCATGGTTGGGGAGCAGTACTTC.

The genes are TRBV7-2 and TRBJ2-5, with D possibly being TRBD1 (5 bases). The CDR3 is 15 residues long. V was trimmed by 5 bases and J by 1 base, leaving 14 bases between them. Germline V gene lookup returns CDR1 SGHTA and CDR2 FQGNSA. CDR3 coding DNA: TGTGCCAGCAGCCTAGATGACAGCACCCAAGAGACCCAGTACTTC. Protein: CASSLDDSTQETQYF.

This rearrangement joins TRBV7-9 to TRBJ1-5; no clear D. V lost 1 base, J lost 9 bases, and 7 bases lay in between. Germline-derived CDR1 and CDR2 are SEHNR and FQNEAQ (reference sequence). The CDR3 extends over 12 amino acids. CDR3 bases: TGTGCCAGCAGCTTAGGATCCCGGCCCCAGCATTTT. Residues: CASSLGSRPQHF.

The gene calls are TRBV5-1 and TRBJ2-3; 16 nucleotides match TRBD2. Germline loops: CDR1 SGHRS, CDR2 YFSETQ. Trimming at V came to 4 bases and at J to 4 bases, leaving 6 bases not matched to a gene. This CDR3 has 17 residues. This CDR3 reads CASSLGLAGGPADTQYF. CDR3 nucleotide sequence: TGCGCCAGCAGCCTGGGACTAGCGGGAGGGCCGGCAGATACGCAGTATTTT. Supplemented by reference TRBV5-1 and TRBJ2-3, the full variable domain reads KAGVTQTPRYLIKTRGQQVTLSCSPISGHRSVSWYQQTPGQGLQFLFEYFSETQRNKGNFPGRFSGRQFSNSRSEMNVSTLELGDSALYLCASSLGLAGGPADTQYFGPGTRLTVL.

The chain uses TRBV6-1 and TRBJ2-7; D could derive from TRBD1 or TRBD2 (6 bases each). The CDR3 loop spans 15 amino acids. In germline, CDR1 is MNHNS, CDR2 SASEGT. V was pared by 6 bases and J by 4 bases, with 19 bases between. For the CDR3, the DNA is TGTGCCAGCAGCCCTAGGGGGACACGGGGGTACGAGCAGTACTTC. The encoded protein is CASSPRGTRGYEQYF.